This is a list of T cell receptor beta chains from one sample in a study of beta chain features in type 1 diabetes. The protocol was immunoSEQ multiplex PCR, while the TCRdb copy is restricted to in-frame clones and leaves out a portion. This table holds over 600,000 clones, roughly 12% found once. The sequenced sample was naive CD4+ T cells from blood. These receptors all stem from a young man with type 1 diabetes. The CDR3 runs from the conserved cysteine through the conserved F or W. Each record gives: clone size, V gene, J gene, CDR3 protein. Size is stated for part of the rows, as once, few or many counts, or as a class when the clone is expanded.

few,TRBV6-5,TRBJ1-6,CASRKGQNSPLHF
NA,TRBV13,TRBJ1-2,CASSSGTGVAGYGYTF
few,TRBV19,TRBJ1-4,CASSTGQGEEKLFF
NA,TRBV30,TRBJ2-1,CAWNRGSSYNEQFF
NA,TRBV9,TRBJ1-2,CASSVGGQPYGYTF
NA,TRBV6-1,TRBJ1-5,CASDWSGVNNQPQHF
few,TRBV7-2,TRBJ2-7,CASSLGRAYEQYF
NA,TRBV2,TRBJ2-3,CASSELGDTQYF
NA,TRBV29-1,TRBJ2-1,CSPYLMGSYNEQFF
NA,TRBV27,TRBJ2-5,CASSRNRGQETQYF
NA,TRBV7-9,TRBJ1-2,CASADTGVGYGYTF
few,TRBV7-8,TRBJ2-7,CASSLALGAAISYEQYF
NA,TRBV5-1,TRBJ2-6,CASSPEGGQNYSGANVLTF
NA,TRBV19,TRBJ2-1,CASSITASVNEQFF
NA,TRBV19,TRBJ2-5,CATQTQETQYF
few,TRBV28,TRBJ1-2,CASSPHPTGDGGYTF
few,TRBV6-6,TRBJ1-2,CASSQETGLGGYTF
NA,TRBV7-9,TRBJ2-3,CASSLVTGRTDTQYF
NA,TRBV5-1,TRBJ2-1,CASSPAVRAGMYNEQFF
NA,TRBV7-2,TRBJ2-3,CASSLSSRDTDTQYF